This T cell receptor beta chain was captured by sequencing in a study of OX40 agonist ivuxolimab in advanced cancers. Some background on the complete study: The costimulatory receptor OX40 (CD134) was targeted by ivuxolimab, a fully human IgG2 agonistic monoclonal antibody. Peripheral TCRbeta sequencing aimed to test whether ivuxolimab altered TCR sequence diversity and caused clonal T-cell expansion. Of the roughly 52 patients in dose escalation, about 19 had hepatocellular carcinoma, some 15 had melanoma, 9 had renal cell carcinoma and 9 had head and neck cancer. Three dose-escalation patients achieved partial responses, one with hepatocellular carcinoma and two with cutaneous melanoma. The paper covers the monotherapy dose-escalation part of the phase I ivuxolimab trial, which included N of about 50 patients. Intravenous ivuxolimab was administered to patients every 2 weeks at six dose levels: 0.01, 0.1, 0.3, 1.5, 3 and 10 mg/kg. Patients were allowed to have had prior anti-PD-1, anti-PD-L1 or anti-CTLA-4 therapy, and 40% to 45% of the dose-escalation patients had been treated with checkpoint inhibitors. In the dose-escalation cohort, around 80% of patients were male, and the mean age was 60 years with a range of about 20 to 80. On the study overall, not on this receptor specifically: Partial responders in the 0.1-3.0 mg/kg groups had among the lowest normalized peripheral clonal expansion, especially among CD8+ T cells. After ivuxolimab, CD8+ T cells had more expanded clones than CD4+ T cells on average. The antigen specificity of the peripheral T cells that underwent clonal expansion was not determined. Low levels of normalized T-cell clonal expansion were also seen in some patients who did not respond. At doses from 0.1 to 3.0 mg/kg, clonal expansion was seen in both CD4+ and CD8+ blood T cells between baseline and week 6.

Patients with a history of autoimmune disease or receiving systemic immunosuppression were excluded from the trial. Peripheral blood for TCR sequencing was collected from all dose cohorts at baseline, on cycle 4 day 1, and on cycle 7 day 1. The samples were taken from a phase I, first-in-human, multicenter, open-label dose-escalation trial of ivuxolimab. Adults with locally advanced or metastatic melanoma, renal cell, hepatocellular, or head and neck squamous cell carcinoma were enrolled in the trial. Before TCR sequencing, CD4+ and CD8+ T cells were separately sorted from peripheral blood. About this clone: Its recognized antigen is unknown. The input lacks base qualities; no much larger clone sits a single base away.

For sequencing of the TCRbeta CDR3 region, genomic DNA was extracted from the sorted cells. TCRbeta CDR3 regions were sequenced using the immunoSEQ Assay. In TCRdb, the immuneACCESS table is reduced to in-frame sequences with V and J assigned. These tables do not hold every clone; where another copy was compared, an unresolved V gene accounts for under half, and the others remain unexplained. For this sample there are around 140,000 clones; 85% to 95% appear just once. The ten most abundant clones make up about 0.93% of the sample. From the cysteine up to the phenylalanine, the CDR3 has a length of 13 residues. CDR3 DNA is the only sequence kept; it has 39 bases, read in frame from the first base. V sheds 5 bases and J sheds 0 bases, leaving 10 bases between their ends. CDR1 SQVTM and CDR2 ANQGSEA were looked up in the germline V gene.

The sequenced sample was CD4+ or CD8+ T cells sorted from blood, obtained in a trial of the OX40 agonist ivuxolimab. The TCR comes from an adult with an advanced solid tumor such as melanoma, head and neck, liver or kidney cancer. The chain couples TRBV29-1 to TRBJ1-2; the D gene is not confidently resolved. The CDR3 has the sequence CSVRSASNYGYTF. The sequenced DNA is TGCAGCGTTAGGTCAGCTTCTAACTATGGCTACACCTTC.